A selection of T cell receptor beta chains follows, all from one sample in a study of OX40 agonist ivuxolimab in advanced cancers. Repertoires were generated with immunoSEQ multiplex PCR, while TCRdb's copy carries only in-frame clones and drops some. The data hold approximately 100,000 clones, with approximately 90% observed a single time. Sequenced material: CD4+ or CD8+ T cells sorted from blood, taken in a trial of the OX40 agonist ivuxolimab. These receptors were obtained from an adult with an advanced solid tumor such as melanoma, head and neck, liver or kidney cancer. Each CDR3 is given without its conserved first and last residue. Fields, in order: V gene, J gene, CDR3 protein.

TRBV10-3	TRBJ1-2	AISESQGSYGYT
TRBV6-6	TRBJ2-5	ASSYPPETQY
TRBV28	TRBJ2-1	ASSRQGGYNEQF
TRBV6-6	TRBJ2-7	ASSYSRHEQY
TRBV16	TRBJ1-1	ASSQSRGTEAF
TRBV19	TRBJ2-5	ASNQHPQEETQY
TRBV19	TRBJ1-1	ASTLERGRTEAF
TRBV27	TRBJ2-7	ASSLELAREQY
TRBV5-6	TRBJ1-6	ASSLSGGFGSPLH
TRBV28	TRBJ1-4	AARRGGNEKLF
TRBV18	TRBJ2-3	ASSHYRGDTQY
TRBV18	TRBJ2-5	ASSPPTSGGPGETQY
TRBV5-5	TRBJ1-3	ASSLEQGNSGNTIY
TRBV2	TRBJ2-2	ASRENTGELF
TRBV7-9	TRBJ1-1	ASSLQGNTEAF
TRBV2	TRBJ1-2	ASSEDYRFPDGYT
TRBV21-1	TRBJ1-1	ASSSKRQGLGSEAF
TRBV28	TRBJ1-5	ASSTPGQGWAQPQH
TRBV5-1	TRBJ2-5	ASSSGLRETQY
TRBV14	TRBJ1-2	ASSQERVYGYT
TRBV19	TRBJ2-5	ASRQSGETQY
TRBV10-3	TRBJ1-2	ASGPGQGPRGYT
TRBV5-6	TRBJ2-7	ASSLSFGVYEQY
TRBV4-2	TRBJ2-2	ASSQEFGGSGELF
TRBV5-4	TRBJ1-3	ASSLGGSSGNTIY
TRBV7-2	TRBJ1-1	ASSAQGAGTEAF
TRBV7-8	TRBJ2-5	ASSLRVRETQY
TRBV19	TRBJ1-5	ASRPGSDNQPQH
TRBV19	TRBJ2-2	ASSQGMNTGELF
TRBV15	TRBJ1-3	ATSRDRLNSGNTIY
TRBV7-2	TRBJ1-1	ASSFTGAGFTGEAF
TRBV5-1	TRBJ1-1	ASTSGLQNTEAF
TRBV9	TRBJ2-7	ASNRAGGPNPYEQY
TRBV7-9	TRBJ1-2	ASSLSGAVGYT
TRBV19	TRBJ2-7	ASSTGGIVNEQY
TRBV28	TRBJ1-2	ASSRRSYGYT
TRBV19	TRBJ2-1	ASNPGGGEQF
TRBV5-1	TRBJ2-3	ASSLVPAGGTDTQY
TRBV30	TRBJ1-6	ACAPGQFYFGSYNSPLH
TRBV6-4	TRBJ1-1	ASSKQGGTEAF
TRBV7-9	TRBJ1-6	ASSLSGVNNSPLH
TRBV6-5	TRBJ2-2	ASSYSRRGRGGELF
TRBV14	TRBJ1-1	ASSLLGQVNTEAF